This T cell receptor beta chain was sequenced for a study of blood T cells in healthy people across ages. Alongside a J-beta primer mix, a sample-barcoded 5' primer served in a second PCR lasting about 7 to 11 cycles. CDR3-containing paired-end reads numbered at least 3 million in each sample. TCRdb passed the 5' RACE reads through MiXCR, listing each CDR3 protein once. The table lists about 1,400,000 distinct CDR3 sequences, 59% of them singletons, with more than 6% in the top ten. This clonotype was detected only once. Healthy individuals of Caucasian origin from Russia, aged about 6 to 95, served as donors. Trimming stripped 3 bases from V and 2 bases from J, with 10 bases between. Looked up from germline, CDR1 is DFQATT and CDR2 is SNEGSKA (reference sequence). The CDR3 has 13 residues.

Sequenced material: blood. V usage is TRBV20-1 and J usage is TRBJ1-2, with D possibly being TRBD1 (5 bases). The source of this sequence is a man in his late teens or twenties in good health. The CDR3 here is CSASQGLNYGYTF. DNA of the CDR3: TGCAGTGCTAGCCAGGGCCTCAACTATGGCTACACCTTC.